The next 23 T cell receptor beta chains were all read from a single sample in a study of CD8+ T cells in alopecia areata. Sequencing templates came from extracted RNA that was reverse transcribed into cDNA. The table came from immunoSEQ multiplex PCR; TCRdb's copy has only in-frame clones and leaves some out. This sample carries about 14,000 clones, under 60% of them seen once, and the ten largest clones take approximately 10%. Alopecia areata patients had lesional scalp punch biopsies and peripheral blood taken from them. The sample here was skin, taken at week 0. The source of these receptors is a human donor with alopecia areata.

J is TRBJ1-1 and V is TRBV5-6; perhaps TRBD1 as D (6 bases). Germline V gene lookup returns CDR1 SGHDT and CDR2 YYEEEE. V gave up 4 bases and J gave up 4 bases, with 17 bases separating them. The length of the CDR3 is 15 residues. The CDR3: CASSPDVGGLTEAFF. CDR3 DNA sequence: TGTGCCAGCAGCCCGGACGTCGGGGGCCTCACTGAAGCTTTCTTT.

This clone has a handful of counts. The chain uses TRBV7-3 and TRBJ1-2, with a possible D match to TRBD1 (5 bases). The germline gives CDR1 SGHTA, CDR2 FQGTGA. The V and J ends lost 8 bases and 8 bases respectively, with 6 bases between them. CDR3 length: 9 residues. CDR3 bases: TGTGCCAGCGGGGGAGGCTACACCTTC. Residues: CASGGGYTF. The full variable domain, in which reference TRBV7-3 and TRBJ1-2 provide the parts outside the CDR3, is GAGVSQTPSNKVTEKGKYVELRCDPISGHTALYWYRQSLGQGPEFLIYFQGTGAADDSGLPNDRFFAVRPEGSVSTLKIQRTERGDSAVYLCASGGGYTFGSGTRLTVV.

The J gene is TRBJ1-2, the V gene TRBV7-2; D possibly corresponds to TRBD1 (6 bases). The V gene lost 1 base and the J gene lost 8 bases, with 11 bases spanning the gap. The CDR3 is 13 residues long. Per the germline V gene, CDR1 is SGHTA and CDR2 is FQGNSA. CDR3 in amino acids: CASSLGRGFGYTF. The CDR3 DNA sequence: TGTGCCAGCAGCTTAGGCAGGGGATTCGGCTACACCTTC. Combining the CDR3 with reference TRBV7-2 and TRBJ1-2 gives the whole variable domain GAGVSQSPSNKVTEKGKDVELRCDPISGHTALYWYRQSLGQGLEFLIYFQGNSAPDKSGLPSDRFSAERTGGSVSTLTIQRTQQEDSAVYLCASSLGRGFGYTFGSGTRLTVV.

The chain employs TRBV9 and TRBJ2-5; tentatively, D is TRBD1 or TRBD2 (5 bases each). Germline assignment: CDR1 SGDLS and CDR2 YYNGEE. Trimming removed 4 bases from V and 2 bases from J, with 15 bases in between. This CDR3 is built from 15 residues. CDR3 sequence reads: CASSPGTVTQETQYF. The CDR3 nucleotides are TGTGCCAGCAGCCCAGGGACGGTGACTCAAGAGACCCAGTACTTC. Drawing the rest from reference TRBV9 and TRBJ2-5, the complete variable domain is DSGVTQTPKHLITATGQRVTLRCSPRSGDLSVYWYQQSLDQGLQFLIQYYNGEERAKGNILERFSAQQFPDLHSELNLSSLELGDSALYFCASSPGTVTQETQYFGPGTRLLVL.

Of note for this clone: This could be a read error, since a much larger clone is one nucleotide away. The chain recombines TRBV30 with TRBJ1-4; D ambiguous. The V gene's germline CDR1 is GTSNPN and CDR2 SVGIG (reference sequence). The CDR3 sequence is 13 residues long. DNA of the CDR3: TGTGCCTGGAGTGGAAGTTCTAATGAAAATCTGTTTTTT. Amino acid sequence: CAWSGSSNENLFF.

The rearrangement joins TRBV27 to TRBJ2-3; no reliable D call. Germline V gene lookup returns CDR1 MNHEY and CDR2 SMNVEV (reference sequence). The V end was cut by 2 bases, the J end by 2 bases, with 8 bases between. The CDR3 has 14 residues. The CDR3 region is CASSLQVPTDTQYF. The CDR3 DNA is TGTGCCAGCAGTTTACAGGTTCCCACAGATACGCAGTATTTT.

V and J are TRBV28 and TRBJ1-6; possible D gene TRBD1, 5 bases. Germline CDR1 and CDR2: MDHEN and SYDVKM. V lost 6 bases, J lost 9 bases, and 9 bases lay in between. The CDR3 length is 12 residues. CDR3: CASRTAPSPLHF. The CDR3 DNA sequence: TGTGCCAGCAGGACAGCGCCTTCACCCCTCCACTTT.

The rearrangement links TRBV28 to TRBJ2-1; 10 bases align to TRBD1. The V gene's germline CDR1 is MDHEN and CDR2 SYDVKM. V was clipped by 6 bases and J by 8 bases; unmatched bases: 7. The CDR3 loop spans 14 amino acids. DNA for the CDR3: TGTGCCAGCAGGTTGGACAGGGGGAAGGATGAGCAGTTCTTC. It encodes CASRLDRGKDEQFF.

A few counts support this clone. The chain joins TRBV28 to TRBJ1-2; D is unclear. This CDR3 is 13 amino acids long. The ends were cut back, 8 bases at V and 3 bases at J, with 13 bases in the middle. Germline loops: CDR1 MDHEN, CDR2 SYDVKM. The CDR3 nucleotides read TGTGCCAGCCCATGGGGAGGCCACTATGGCTACACCTTC. Translated, it gives CASPWGGHYGYTF.

CDR3 bases: TGTGCCAGCAACGGACAGGCACACTACGAGCAGTACTTC. It yields the protein CASNGQAHYEQYF. The rearrangement joins TRBV11-1 to TRBJ2-7; 7 bases are a match to TRBD1. This CDR3 contains 13 residues. V dropped 7 bases and J dropped 3; count of bases not matched to a gene: 6. CDR1 is SGHAT, CDR2 FQDESV, per germline (reference sequence).

A word on this clone: Other DNA sequences in the same sample also yield this CDR3. The genes are TRBV4-1 and TRBJ2-5; no clear D gene. V was pared by 1 base and J by 2 bases, with 8 bases between. The CDR3 sequence is 14 residues long. Germline CDR1 reads MGHRA; CDR2 reads YSYEKL. This CDR3 reads CASSQGAAQETQYF. CDR3 coding DNA: TGCGCCAGCAGCCAAGGGGCGGCTCAAGAGACCCAGTACTTC.

This clone was counted only a few times. For the CDR3, the DNA is TGTGCCAGCAGCAGGCCTGACCAGCCCCAGCATTTT. Amino acid sequence: CASSRPDQPQHF. This chain connects TRBV6-6 to TRBJ1-5, with D hard to call. The germline V gene has CDR1 MNHNY and CDR2 SVGAGI (reference sequence). The CDR3 has 12 amino acids. Trimming took 6 bases from V and 7 from J, leaving 10 bases between them.

The V and J genes are TRBV5-1 and TRBJ2-5; 7 bases map to TRBD2. Trimming removed 4 bases from V and 3 bases from J; junction bases left unmatched: 12. Germline CDR1 and CDR2: SGHRS and YFSETQ. This CDR3 contains 16 residues. The CDR3 region is CASSNPNIAGEETQYF. Here the CDR3 DNA reads TGCGCCAGCAGCAACCCTAACATAGCGGGTGAAGAGACCCAGTACTTC. Based on the CDR3 plus reference TRBV5-1 and TRBJ2-5, the full variable domain is KAGVTQTPRYLIKTRGQQVTLSCSPISGHRSVSWYQQTPGQGLQFLFEYFSETQRNKGNFPGRFSGRQFSNSRSEMNVSTLELGDSALYLCASSNPNIAGEETQYFGPGTRLLVL.

This chain joins TRBV10-3 and TRBJ2-7; 9 bases match TRBD1. CDR3 length: 14 amino acids. J lost 0 bases, V lost 6 bases, and 3 bases had no gene match. Germline V lookup: CDR1 ENHRY, CDR2 SYGVKD. The DNA of the CDR3 is TGTGCCATCAGGACAGGGGGGGGCTCCTACGAGCAGTACTTC. Its translation: CAIRTGGGSYEQYF.

The CDR3 DNA follows: TGTGCCAGCCTAGGACAGACCTACGAGCAGTACTTC. It codes for CASLGQTYEQYF. The chain links TRBV6-5 to TRBJ2-7, with D perhaps TRBD1 (6 bases). Germline assignment: CDR1 MNHEY and CDR2 SVGAGI. The CDR3 length is 12 residues. V lost 8 bases and J lost 2, with 10 bases in between.

This clone is large by share. This sequence joins TRBV27 and TRBJ1-1, with unresolved D. The CDR3 spans 13 residues. Trimming left V 4 bases short and J 4 bases short, with 10 bases between. The germline gives CDR1 MNHEY, CDR2 SMNVEV (reference sequence). CDR3 amino acids: CASSSRWRTEAFF. The CDR3 nucleotides read TGTGCCAGCAGTTCCCGGTGGCGCACTGAAGCTTTCTTT.

V usage is TRBV7-2 and J usage is TRBJ2-7, with 9 nucleotides matching TRBD1. After removal of 4 bases from V and 3 bases from J, the junction contained 7 bases not matched to a gene. The CDR3 totals 15 residues. CDR1 and CDR2 from the germline V gene are SGHTA and FQGNSA. The CDR3 DNA is TGTGCCAGCAGCTCCGAGCAGGGACAGGGCTACGAGCAGTACTTC. Translation gives CASSSEQGQGYEQYF.

This rearrangement joins TRBV10-3 to TRBJ1-1; the D is unclear. This CDR3 is 14 amino acids long. V was shortened by 1 base and J by 0 bases, with 6 bases between the two germline ends. The germline V gene encodes CDR1 ENHRY and CDR2 SYGVKD. CDR3 loop: CAISELGMNTEAFF. The DNA of the CDR3 is TGTGCCATCAGTGAGTTAGGCATGAACACTGAAGCTTTCTTT.

J is TRBJ2-2 and V is TRBV7-6; 8 positions agree with TRBD1. The germline V gene encodes CDR1 SGHVS and CDR2 FNYEAQ. J was trimmed by 7 bases and V by 4 bases; bases with no gene match: 5. The CDR3 consists of 14 residues. CDR3 in DNA: TGTGCCAGCAGCTGGACAGGGAAGAACGGGGAGCTGTTTTTT. Its protein product is CASSWTGKNGELFF.

The gene calls are TRBV5-5 and TRBJ2-7; either TRBD1 or TRBD2 may fit D (5 bases each). This CDR3 contains 15 residues. Trimming removed 1 base from V and 0 bases from J, with 11 bases in between. Germline CDR1 reads SGHKS; CDR2 reads YYEKEE (reference sequence). The CDR3 region is CASSLTPGTSYEQYF. DNA of the CDR3: TGTGCCAGCAGCTTGACGCCAGGGACCTCCTACGAGCAGTACTTC.

The J gene is TRBJ1-5, the V gene TRBV2; D is undetermined. From germline, CDR1 is SNHLY and CDR2 FYNNEI. The CDR3 length is 14 residues. With 6 bases removed from V and 0 bases from J, the gap between germline ends came to 9 bases. The CDR3 DNA reads as TGTGCCAGCAGGGCGGGCCTTAGCAATCAGCCCCAGCATTTT. This encodes CASRAGLSNQPQHF.

This chain's CDR3 is CASSLTSGGADTQYF. CDR3 DNA: TGCGCCAGCAGCCTGACTAGCGGGGGGGCCGATACGCAGTATTTT. The chain recombines TRBV4-1 with TRBJ2-3, with 14 bases identical to TRBD2. Germline trimming cut 4 bases from V and 6 bases from J; bases unmatched to any gene: 3. The CDR3 runs 15 residues. In germline, CDR1 is MGHRA, CDR2 YSYEKL.

This sequence joins TRBV7-2 and TRBJ2-7; no clear D gene. V lost 5 bases and J lost 5, with 13 bases in between. CDR3 length: 13 residues. CDR1 SGHTA and CDR2 FQGNSA come from the germline V gene. CDR3 in amino acids: CASSQLFGNEQYF. CDR3 in DNA: TGTGCCAGCAGCCAACTCTTTGGAAACGAGCAGTACTTC. Full variable domain (outside the CDR3, taken from reference TRBV7-2 and TRBJ2-7): GAGVSQSPSNKVTEKGKDVELRCDPISGHTALYWYRQSLGQGLEFLIYFQGNSAPDKSGLPSDRFSAERTGGSVSTLTIQRTQQEDSAVYLCASSQLFGNEQYFGPGTRLTVT.